The 4 T cell receptor beta chains below all came from one sample that was sequenced in a study of control samples from healthy donors and cancer patients. Sequenced by immunoSEQ multiplex PCR; TCRdb stores in-frame clones only, minus some. The sample yields approximately 89,000 clones, 87% seen once. The specimen was blood. All receptors derive from a man aged 45-60 years in good health.

This rearrangement joins TRBV5-5 to TRBJ2-7; D gene unclear. The V gene lost 2 bases and the J gene lost 6 bases, with 12 bases spanning the gap. Germline loops: CDR1 SGHKS, CDR2 YYEKEE (reference sequence). CDR3 length equals 13 residues. The DNA for the CDR3 is TGTGCCAGCAGCTTTCACCGAGACGGCGAGCAGTACGTC. Amino acid sequence: CASSFHRDGEQYV.

This chain joins TRBV19 and TRBJ1-3, with no clear D. The germline gives CDR1 LNHDA, CDR2 SQIVND (reference sequence). The CDR3 is made up of 13 amino acids. Trimming pared 8 bases from V and 0 bases from J, leaving 8 bases between. The CDR3 sequence is CASRASSGNTIYF. The CDR3 nucleotides are TGTGCCAGTCGCGCGAGCTCTGGAAACACCATATATTTT.

The chain links TRBV4-1 to TRBJ2-7; D gene uncertain. Germline CDR1 reads MGHRA; CDR2 reads YSYEKL. The CDR3 extends over 15 amino acids. Trimming shortened V by 3 bases and J by 3 bases, and 15 bases separated the two germline ends. The CDR3 is CASSQVLVGGYEQYF. Written as DNA, the CDR3 is TGCGCCAGCAGCCAGGTCCTCGTAGGCGGCTACGAGCAGTACTTC.

This clone occurred a few times. Other DNA sequences of this sample code for an identical CDR3. The chain combines TRBV25-1 with TRBJ1-2; 8 bases align to TRBD1. Looked up from germline, CDR1 is MGHDK and CDR2 is SYGVNS. V trimming: 3 bases; J trimming: 5 bases; junction bases outside the gene matches: 5. This CDR3 is built from 14 residues. The CDR3 reads CASSERDRSYGYTF. The CDR3 bases are TGTGCCAGCAGTGAGCGGGACAGGTCGTATGGCTACACCTTC.